The 27 T cell receptor beta chains in this list originate from one sample, sequenced in a study of metastatic and nonmetastatic thyroid tumors. TCRdb re-clonotyped the PCR reads via MiXCR. This sample has roughly 20,000 clones, with roughly 36% found just once. Not a single patient had been given any form of treatment at any point before undergoing thyroid surgery. Source material: tumor tissue. The receptors here all came from a female donor with papillary thyroid cancer or a benign thyroid nodule (not recorded which). Some clones in this sample may be carry-over from other donors' samples.

This clone occurred a few times. This chain uses TRBV6-1 with TRBJ2-2, with 13 bases identical to TRBD2. Losses at the gene ends were 6 bases for V and 2 bases for J; bases not matched to a gene: 3. Germline V gene sequence: CDR1 MNHNS, CDR2 SASEGT. There are 16 residues in the CDR3. The CDR3 DNA reads TGTGCCAGCAGACGGACTAGCGGGAGTAACACCGGGGAGCTGTTTTTT. This codes for CASRRTSGSNTGELFF.

This clone was detected once. This rearrangement joins TRBV2 to TRBJ2-7, with 11 bases aligning to TRBD2. Trimming cost V 8 bases and J 11 bases; bases outside gene matches: 17. CDR1 and CDR2 (germline): SNHLY, FYNNEI. This CDR3 region has 15 residues. The CDR3 DNA reads as TGTGCCAGCCTCGCCGGGACTAGCGGCTCCGCGGCGGAGTACTTC. It is translated as CASLAGTSGSAAEYF.

V usage is TRBV28 and J usage is TRBJ1-1, with no clear D. With 4 bases removed from V and 4 bases from J, the gap between germline ends came to 19 bases. Germline V gene lookup returns CDR1 MDHEN and CDR2 SYDVKM. This CDR3 contains 16 residues. CDR3 DNA sequence: TGTGCCAGCAGTTCAGATGGGTGGGCAACGGCCACTGAAGCTTTCTTT. Its protein product is CASSSDGWATATEAFF. The whole variable domain, filled in from reference TRBV28 and TRBJ1-1, reads DVKVTQSSRYLVKRTGEKVFLECVQDMDHENMFWYRQDPGLGLRLIYFSYDVKMKEKGDIPEGYSVSREKKERFSLILESASTNQTSMYLCASSSDGWATATEAFFGQGTRLTVV.

The genes are TRBV11-3 and TRBJ2-7, with 8 bases that match TRBD2. With 2 bases clipped from V and 10 bases from J, the junction kept 16 bases outside the gene matches. Germline lookup yields CDR1 SGHNT and CDR2 YENEEA. The CDR3 sequence is 16 residues long. CDR3: CASSLRSGAGVVSQYF. The CDR3 coding sequence is TGTGCCAGCAGCTTACGGTCTGGAGCGGGAGTAGTAAGTCAGTACTTC.

The chain recombines TRBV11-1 with TRBJ2-1; tentatively, D is TRBD1 (6 bases). Trimming took off 5 bases at V and 7 bases at J, with 18 bases between the two ends. The V gene's germline CDR1 is SGHAT and CDR2 FQDESV (reference sequence). The CDR3 sequence is 15 residues long. This CDR3 reads CASSPGTTGRNEQFF. CDR3 sequence (DNA): TGTGCCAGCAGCCCCGGTACTACAGGGCGGAATGAGCAGTTCTTC.

In its sample, this clone was seen a few times. The J gene is TRBJ1-2, the V gene TRBV27; the D is unclear. With 3 bases removed from V and 7 bases from J, the gap between germline ends came to 18 bases. Germline CDR1 reads MNHEY; CDR2 reads SMNVEV (reference sequence). This CDR3 contains 15 residues. DNA of the CDR3: TGTGCCAGCAGTTTCGCGGGTATTGGTTTTCGTGGCTACACCTTC. Protein sequence: CASSFAGIGFRGYTF.

The table lists this clone with a few counts. The V call is TRBV15, the J call TRBJ2-2; 9 positions agree with TRBD2. This CDR3 comprises 17 residues. The trim removed 1 base at V and 2 bases at J, leaving 5 bases unmatched. Germline values: CDR1 LNHNV, CDR2 YYDKDF (reference sequence). This CDR3 is CATSRASSGANTGELFF. CDR3 in DNA: TGTGCCACCAGCAGAGCCTCTAGCGGGGCTAACACCGGGGAGCTGTTTTTT.

The V call is TRBV19, the J call TRBJ1-1; D uncertain. Trimming removed 7 bases from V and 3 bases from J, with 18 bases in between. The V gene's germline CDR1 is LNHDA and CDR2 SQIVND (reference sequence). This CDR3 comprises 15 residues. CDR3 sequence (DNA): TGTGCCAGTACCCCACTCGGTGGCTGGCACACTGAAGCTTTCTTT. Translation gives CASTPLGGWHTEAFF.

This clone was detected only a few times. V and J are TRBV20-1 and TRBJ2-3, with TRBD2 identical over 8 bases. Germline V CDR1 and CDR2: DFQATT, SNEGSKA (reference sequence). This CDR3 comprises 14 residues. The trim removed 5 bases at V and 4 bases at J, leaving 8 bases unmatched. The CDR3 protein is CSALPGLVADTQYF. The CDR3 DNA sequence: TGCAGTGCTTTACCGGGACTAGTAGCAGATACGCAGTATTTT.

The chain uses TRBV20-1 and TRBJ1-5; tentatively, D is TRBD1 (6 bases). V was trimmed by 2 bases and J by 7 bases, leaving 12 bases between them. This CDR3 comprises 13 residues. Germline V gene sequence: CDR1 DFQATT, CDR2 SNEGSKA (reference sequence). CDR3 loop: CSARTGQRQPQHF. The CDR3 DNA reads as TGCAGTGCTAGAACGGGACAACGACAGCCCCAGCATTTT.

About this clone itself: This sample includes further DNA sequences coding for the same CDR3. The V gene is TRBV20-1, the J gene TRBJ2-7; 9 bases map to TRBD1. V lost 0 bases to trimming and J lost 2 bases; unmatched junction nucleotides: 5. CDR1 and CDR2 from the germline V gene are DFQATT and SNEGSKA (reference sequence). This CDR3 has 15 amino acids. The CDR3 loop is CSAREGTGYTYEQYF. The CDR3 nucleotides read TGCAGTGCTAGAGAGGGGACAGGGTACACCTACGAGCAGTACTTC.

This chain links TRBV5-1 with TRBJ2-7; 10 bases fit TRBD1. V lost 5 bases and J lost 6; bases outside the gene matches: 5. Germline CDR1 and CDR2: SGHRS and YFSETQ. The CDR3 length is 13 residues. The CDR3 DNA sequence: TGCGCCAGCAGTTGGGACAGGGGTAGCGAGCAGTACTTC. As protein: CASSWDRGSEQYF.

The chain employs TRBV11-2 and TRBJ2-1; 8 nucleotides line up with TRBD2. J gave up 7 bases and V 7 bases, and 12 bases lay outside the gene matches. This CDR3 comprises 15 residues. Per germline, CDR1 SGHAT and CDR2 FQNNGV. CDR3 coding DNA: TGTGCCAGCACCCCCTGTCTAGCGGGTACAAATGAGCAGTTCTTC. Translating it yields CASTPCLAGTNEQFF.

The V call is TRBV7-8, the J call TRBJ1-2, with 7 bases that match TRBD1. CDR1 SGHVS and CDR2 FQNEAQ come from the germline V gene. V shed 5 bases, J shed 7 bases, and the junction held 4 bases outside the gene matches. There are 12 residues in the CDR3. The CDR3 loop reads CASSATGFGYTF. In nucleotides, the CDR3 is TGTGCCAGCAGCGCGACAGGGTTTGGCTACACCTTC.

This chain links TRBV20-1 with TRBJ2-3; 7 bases line up with TRBD2. Germline V gene data show CDR1 as DFQATT and CDR2 as SNEGSKA (reference sequence). The V gene end was trimmed by 4 bases and the J gene end by 0 bases; junction bases not matched to a gene: 4. The CDR3 has 14 residues. CDR3 amino acids: CSATGLVSTDTQYF. The CDR3 nucleotides are TGCAGTGCTACTGGACTAGTAAGCACAGATACGCAGTATTTT.

The rearrangement links TRBV4-1 to TRBJ2-7, with no clear D. Germline V gene sequence: CDR1 MGHRA, CDR2 YSYEKL. Trimming removed 0 bases at V and 2 bases at J, with 11 bases between. There are 15 residues in the CDR3. In DNA form, the CDR3 reads TGCGCCAGCAGCCAAGATAGCCAAAACACCTACGAGCAGTACTTC. Translation: CASSQDSQNTYEQYF.

The chain combines TRBV19 with TRBJ2-7, with D possibly TRBD2 on 5 matching bases. The CDR3 is made up of 14 amino acids. With 5 bases removed from V and 0 bases from J, the gap between germline ends came to 11 bases. The V gene's germline CDR1 is LNHDA and CDR2 SQIVND (reference sequence). The chain's CDR3 is CASSESGDSYEQYF. The CDR3 DNA reads TGTGCCAGTAGTGAATCCGGGGACTCCTACGAGCAGTACTTC. The entire variable domain, with the rest obtained from reference TRBV19 and TRBJ2-7, is as follows: DGGITQSPKYLFRKEGQNVTLSCEQNLNHDAMYWYRQDPGQGLRLIYYSQIVNDFQKGDIAEGYSVSREKKESFPLTVTSAQKNPTAFYLCASSESGDSYEQYFGPGTRLTVT.

In this sample, this clone turned up a few times. J is TRBJ2-7 and V is TRBV6-6; 8 bases agree with TRBD1. With 2 bases clipped from V and 12 bases from J, the junction kept 15 bases outside the gene matches. Germline V gene data show CDR1 as MNHNY and CDR2 as SVGAGI (reference sequence). The CDR3 is made up of 15 amino acids. The CDR3 nucleotides read TGTGCCAGCAGTTACGAGTCCGTAGCAGGGGGCGGATCGTACTTC. Residues: CASSYESVAGGGSYF.

The chain combines TRBV25-1 with TRBJ1-4; D unresolved. Germline lookup yields CDR1 MGHDK and CDR2 SYGVNS. Trimming pared 2 bases from V and 8 bases from J, leaving 15 bases between. The CDR3 sequence is 15 residues long. CDR3 sequence reads: CASSEQREAGEKLFF. The CDR3, as DNA: TGTGCCAGCAGTGAACAGCGGGAGGCGGGAGAAAAACTGTTTTTT. Full variable domain (rest looked up from reference TRBV25-1 and TRBJ1-4): EADIYQTPRYLVIGTGKKITLECSQTMGHDKMYWYQQDPGMELHLIHYSYGVNSTEKGDLSSESTVSRIRTEHFPLTLESARPSHTSQYLCASSEQREAGEKLFFGSGTQLSVL.

This clone was observed a handful of times. The chain couples TRBV28 to TRBJ1-4, with D maybe TRBD1 (6 bases). The CDR3 has 15 residues. The V end was cut by 0 bases, the J end by 4 bases, with 9 bases between. Germline lookup yields CDR1 MDHEN and CDR2 SYDVKM. CDR3 nucleotides: TGTGCCAGCAGTTTATGGCAGGGGAGTAATGAAAAACTGTTTTTT. Encoded protein: CASSLWQGSNEKLFF.

The chain employs TRBV20-1 and TRBJ2-7; 13 bases are a match to TRBD2. Germline V lookup: CDR1 DFQATT, CDR2 SNEGSKA (reference sequence). The junction had 1 base not matched to a gene; V was cut back by 2 bases and J by 3 bases. The length of the CDR3 is 14 residues. The CDR3 sequence: CSARRTSGSYEQYF. CDR3 sequence (DNA): TGCAGTGCTAGACGGACTAGCGGGAGCTACGAGCAGTACTTC.

The J gene is TRBJ2-3, the V gene TRBV14, with D uncertain. Trimming took off 4 bases at V and 4 bases at J, with 12 bases between the two ends. In germline, CDR1 is SGHDN, CDR2 FVKESK. This CDR3 contains 14 residues. CDR3 sequence: CASSPPPPADTQYF. The CDR3, as DNA: TGTGCCAGCAGCCCCCCCCCCCCGGCAGATACGCAGTATTTT.

The chain carries TRBV7-2 and TRBJ1-1; TRBD1 is a possible D gene (6 bases). The CDR3 spans 14 residues. Looked up from germline, CDR1 is SGHTA and CDR2 is FQGNSA. V dropped 4 bases and J dropped 11 bases, with 20 bases sitting between them. The CDR3 DNA is TGTGCCAGCAGCTCCACTTGGGGGGCGATGAACGCTTTCTTT. Residues: CASSSTWGAMNAFF.

The chain joins TRBV5-1 to TRBJ2-2; D is uncertain. Trimming removed 0 bases from V and 3 bases from J, with 3 bases in between. Germline V gene data show CDR1 as SGHRS and CDR2 as YFSETQ. The CDR3 covers 13 residues. The CDR3 loop is CASSLEYTGELFF. CDR3 DNA sequence: TGCGCCAGCAGCTTGGAGTACACCGGGGAGCTGTTTTTT.

The chain joins TRBV11-3 to TRBJ2-7; tentatively, D is TRBD2 (5 bases). The CDR3 has 15 residues. Trimming took off 5 bases at V and 3 bases at J, with 17 bases between the two ends. Looked up from germline, CDR1 is SGHNT and CDR2 is YENEEA. CDR3 bases: TGTGCCAGCAGCCAACCGGGAATGGGAGACTACGAGCAGTACTTC. It encodes CASSQPGMGDYEQYF.

This chain uses TRBV11-2 with TRBJ2-3; 9 nucleotides align to TRBD1. Germline values: CDR1 SGHAT, CDR2 FQNNGV. V lost 3 bases to trimming and J lost 0 bases; unmatched junction nucleotides: 1. The length of the CDR3 is 15 residues. CDR3 in amino acids: CASSLTGGSTDTQYF. The CDR3, as DNA: TGTGCCAGCAGCTTGACAGGGGGGAGCACAGATACGCAGTATTTT. Using reference TRBV11-2 and TRBJ2-3 for the parts outside the CDR3, the full variable domain is EAGVAQSPRYKIIEKRQSVAFWCNPISGHATLYWYQQILGQGPKLLIQFQNNGVVDDSQLPKDRFSAERLKGVDSTLKIQPAKLEDSAVYLCASSLTGGSTDTQYFGPGTRLTVL.

The V and J genes are TRBV2 and TRBJ2-3; 11 bases align to TRBD2. CDR3 length equals 15 residues. V was clipped by 4 bases and J by 5 bases; unmatched bases: 5. CDR1 and CDR2 (germline): SNHLY, FYNNEI. The CDR3 DNA reads as TGTGCCAGCAGTGCCCAGACTAGCGGGATAGATACGCAGTATTTT. This sequence encodes CASSAQTSGIDTQYF.